This entry features one T cell receptor (beta chain) sequence. Its antigen is currently unknown. The data derive from a study of glioma-infiltrating T cells after dendritic cell vaccination. Study-level background: Autologous tumor lysate-pulsed dendritic cell vaccination was given between about 2003 and 2012. Regarding the study as a whole: No direct clonality-survival link was found; a diverse polyclonal response may matter.

The CDR3 sequence is 15 residues long. Trimming took 11 bases from V and 1 from J; bases not matched to a gene: 3. CDR1 is MNHEY, CDR2 SVGAGI, per germline. Primers: 60 V beta forward and 13 J beta reverse. The repertoire was sequenced with immunoSEQ multiplex PCR; TCRdb's copy has only in-frame clones and lacks some. The table has roughly 88,000 clones, over 75% seen once; the top ten hold approximately 2%. The time point is: after dendritic cell vaccination, including at tumor progression/relapse. Before vaccination, two weeks after the third vaccination, and at progression, PBMC were collected. The receptor's source is a human donor with glioblastoma. The specimen was blood, collected after dendritic cell vaccination. The rearrangement uses TRBV6-5 and TRBJ2-2, with 14 bases lining up with TRBD2. The CDR3 loop is CAVGLAGGNTGELFF. CDR3 DNA: TGTGCCGTCGGACTAGCGGGAGGGAACACCGGGGAGCTGTTTTTT.